These T cell receptor beta chains were read from a single sample in a study of T cell responses to AZD1222 COVID-19 vaccine. TCRdb's table, derived via immunoSEQ multiplex PCR, lists solely in-frame clones and lacks some. The table has 150,000 to 200,000 clones, roughly 92% seen once. This specimen was peripheral blood, taken 28 days after the second AZD1222 dose. These receptors all come from an adult who received the AZD1222 COVID-19 vaccine. CDR3s include the opening cysteine and the closing phenylalanine or tryptophan. The D gene is left open where the match is weak.

d_call j_call v_call cdr3_aa
- TRBJ1-5 TRBV6-5 CASSQLNRGNQPQHF
- TRBJ2-3 TRBV29-1 CSVEHRGNGDTQYF
- TRBJ2-3 TRBV20-1 CSAFLWDTQYF
TRBD1 TRBJ1-5 TRBV19 CASSQTGDNQPQHF
TRBD1 TRBJ2-5 TRBV7-2 CASSLQGAPGETQYF
TRBD1 TRBJ2-7 TRBV18 CASSPGTGLNEQYF
- TRBJ1-5 TRBV19 CASSLEGLISNQPQHF
- TRBJ1-1 TRBV6-5 CASSYSVEGLGHAFF
- TRBJ2-7 TRBV28 CASAEIYEQYF
- TRBJ2-2 TRBV18 CASSLSGELFF
TRBD1 TRBJ1-3 TRBV29-1 CSVLQGAGNTIYF
- TRBJ2-3 TRBV3-1/TRBV3-2 CASSQDRSGSTDTQYF